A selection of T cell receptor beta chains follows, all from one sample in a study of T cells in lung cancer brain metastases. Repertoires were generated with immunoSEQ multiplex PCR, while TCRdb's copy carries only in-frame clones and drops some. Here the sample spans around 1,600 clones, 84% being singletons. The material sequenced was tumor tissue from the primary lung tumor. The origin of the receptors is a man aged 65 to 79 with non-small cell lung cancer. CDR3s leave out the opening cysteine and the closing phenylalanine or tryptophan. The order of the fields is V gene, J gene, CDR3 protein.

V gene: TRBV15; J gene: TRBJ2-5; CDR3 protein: ATSRLAGETQY
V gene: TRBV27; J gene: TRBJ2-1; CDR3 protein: ASSSGTSGNNEQF